This T cell receptor (beta chain) was sequenced for a study of CD8 T cell repertoires and HIV-1 epitope variants. This clone was recorded once. Antigen unknown. Trimming stripped 4 bases from V and 1 base from J, with 14 bases between. This CDR3 has 15 amino acids. Per germline, CDR1 SGDLS and CDR2 YYNGEE. Generated by immunoSEQ multiplex PCR, the TCRdb table keeps only in-frame clones and is missing some. The top ten hold over 40% of the sample, which has a few thousand clones, more than 65% seen once. Material for sequencing was cultured CD8+ T cells derived from PBMCs. The source of this sequence is a male donor with HIV. V and J are TRBV9 and TRBJ2-5; D is undetermined. CDR3 residues: CASSSSGRPQETQYF. Written as DNA, the CDR3 is TGTGCCAGCAGCTCGAGTGGACGGCCCCAAGAGACCCAGTACTTC.